The following is a TCR beta chain sequence with its context. The CDR3 totals 13 residues. Deletions cut 5 bases from V and 5 bases from J, with 12 bases between. CDR1 SEHNR and CDR2 FQNEAQ come from the germline V gene (reference sequence). This entry comes from a study of OX40 agonist ivuxolimab in advanced cancers. Data came from immunoSEQ multiplex PCR; TCRdb stores just in-frame clones and leaves some out. The profile shows some 70,000 clones, around 90% of them singletons. This sequence was found in an adult with an advanced solid tumor such as melanoma, head and neck, liver or kidney cancer. This chain connects TRBV7-9 to TRBJ2-5; tentative D call: TRBD2 (6 bases). Sequences were derived from CD4+ or CD8+ T cells sorted from blood, sampled in a trial of the OX40 agonist ivuxolimab. The chain's CDR3 is CASSPGGWETQYF. The CDR3 nucleotides read TGTGCCAGCAGCCCCGGAGGGTGGGAGACCCAGTACTTC.